The 5 T cell receptor beta chains presented below share a single source sample, sequenced in a study of T cell responses to AZD1222 COVID-19 vaccine. TCRdb's table, derived via immunoSEQ multiplex PCR, lists solely in-frame clones and lacks some. This sample has more than 150,000 clones, with 88% found just once. The input for sequencing was peripheral blood, taken on day 0 of AZD1222 vaccination. The receptors were sampled from an adult in good health.

This chain links TRBV27 with TRBJ2-7; TRBD2 aligns across 8 bases. The CDR3 has 13 residues. Germline V gene data show CDR1 as MNHEY and CDR2 as SMNVEV (reference sequence). Trimming at V came to 2 bases and at J to 6 bases, leaving 3 bases not matched to a gene. The CDR3 here is CASSLAGGSEQYF. CDR3 in DNA: TGTGCCAGCAGTTTAGCGGGAGGATCCGAGCAGTACTTC.

The V and J genes are TRBV19 and TRBJ1-1; D call uncertain. CDR3 length: 15 residues. Trimming removed 1 base from V and 0 bases from J, with 9 bases in between. Germline V lookup: CDR1 LNHDA, CDR2 SQIVND (reference sequence). The CDR3 protein is CASSIGTIMNTEAFF. The DNA for the CDR3 is TGTGCCAGTAGTATAGGGACGATCATGAACACTGAAGCTTTCTTT.

This chain links TRBV19 with TRBJ1-1, with a possible D match to TRBD1 (5 bases). This CDR3 spans 14 amino acids. Per germline, CDR1 LNHDA and CDR2 SQIVND (reference sequence). Between the trimmed V and J ends, which lost 4 bases and 0 bases, there was a span of 9 bases. The CDR3 protein is CASSKTGLNTEAFF. The DNA of the CDR3 is TGTGCCAGTAGTAAAACAGGTTTGAACACTGAAGCTTTCTTT. Complete variable domain (other parts from reference TRBV19 and TRBJ1-1): DGGITQSPKYLFRKEGQNVTLSCEQNLNHDAMYWYRQDPGQGLRLIYYSQIVNDFQKGDIAEGYSVSREKKESFPLTVTSAQKNPTAFYLCASSKTGLNTEAFFGQGTRLTVV.

This chain links TRBV30 with TRBJ1-2, with D possibly TRBD1 on 5 matching bases. CDR1 and CDR2 from the germline V gene are GTSNPN and SVGIG (reference sequence). Trimming pared 3 bases from V and 4 bases from J, leaving 18 bases between. The CDR3 is 15 amino acids. The CDR3 reads CAWRGGTGGIYGYTF. CDR3 in DNA: TGTGCCTGGAGGGGAGGGACTGGTGGTATCTATGGCTACACCTTC.

This rearrangement joins TRBV5-1 to TRBJ2-5, with 7 bases that match TRBD1. The CDR3 totals 14 residues. The trim removed 4 bases at V and 2 bases at J, leaving 5 bases unmatched. Germline CDR1 SGHRS, CDR2 YFSETQ. Here the CDR3 reads CASSPTGAQETQYF. As DNA, the CDR3 is TGCGCCAGCAGCCCAACAGGGGCGCAAGAGACCCAGTACTTC.